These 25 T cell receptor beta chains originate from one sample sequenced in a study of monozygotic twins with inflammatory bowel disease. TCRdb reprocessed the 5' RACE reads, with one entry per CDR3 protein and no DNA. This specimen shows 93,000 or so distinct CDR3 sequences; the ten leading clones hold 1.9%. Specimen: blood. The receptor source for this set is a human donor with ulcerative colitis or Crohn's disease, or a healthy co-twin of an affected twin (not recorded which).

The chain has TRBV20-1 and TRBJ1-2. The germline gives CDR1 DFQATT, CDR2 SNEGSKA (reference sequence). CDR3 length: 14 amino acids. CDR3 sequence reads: CSARDQLGGEGYTF.

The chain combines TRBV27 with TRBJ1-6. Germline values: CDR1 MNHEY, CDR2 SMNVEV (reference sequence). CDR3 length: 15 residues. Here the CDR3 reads CASSLWQVKNSPLHF.

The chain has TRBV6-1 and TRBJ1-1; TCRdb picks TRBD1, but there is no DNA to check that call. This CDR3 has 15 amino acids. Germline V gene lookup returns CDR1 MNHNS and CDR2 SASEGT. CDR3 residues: CASRAGHTMNTEAFF.

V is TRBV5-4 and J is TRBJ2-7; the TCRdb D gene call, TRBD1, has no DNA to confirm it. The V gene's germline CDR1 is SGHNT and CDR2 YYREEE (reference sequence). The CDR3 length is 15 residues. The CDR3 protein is CASSLVGGRGYEQYF.

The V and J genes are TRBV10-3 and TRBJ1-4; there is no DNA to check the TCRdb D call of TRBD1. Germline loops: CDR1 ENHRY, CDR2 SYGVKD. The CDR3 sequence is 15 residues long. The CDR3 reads CAISDTGVTNEKLFF.

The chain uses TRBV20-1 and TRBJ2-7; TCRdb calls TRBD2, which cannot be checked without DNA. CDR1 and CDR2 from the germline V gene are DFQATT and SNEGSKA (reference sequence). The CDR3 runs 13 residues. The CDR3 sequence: CSAPLTSLNEQYF.

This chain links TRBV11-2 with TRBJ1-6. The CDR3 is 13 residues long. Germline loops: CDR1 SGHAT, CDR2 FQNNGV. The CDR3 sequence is CASSLDRSSPLHF.

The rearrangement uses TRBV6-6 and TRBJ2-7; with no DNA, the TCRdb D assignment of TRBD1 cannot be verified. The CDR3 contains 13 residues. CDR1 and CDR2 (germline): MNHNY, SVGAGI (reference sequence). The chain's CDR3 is CASSPGQDYEQYF.

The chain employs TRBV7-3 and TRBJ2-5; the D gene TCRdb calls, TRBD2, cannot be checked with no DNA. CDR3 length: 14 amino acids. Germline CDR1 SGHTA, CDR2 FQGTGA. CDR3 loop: CASSHGLAGETQYF.

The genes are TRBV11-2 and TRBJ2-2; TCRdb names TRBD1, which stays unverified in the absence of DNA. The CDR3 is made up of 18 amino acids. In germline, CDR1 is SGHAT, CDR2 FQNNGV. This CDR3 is CASTPVAVYRDNTGELFF.

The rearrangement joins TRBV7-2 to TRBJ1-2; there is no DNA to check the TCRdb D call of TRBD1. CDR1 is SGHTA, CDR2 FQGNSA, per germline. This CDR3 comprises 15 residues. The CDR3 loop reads CASSFATRQNYGYTF.

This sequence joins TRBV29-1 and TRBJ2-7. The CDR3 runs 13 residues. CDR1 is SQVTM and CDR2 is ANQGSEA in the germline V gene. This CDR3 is CSGGSGASYEQYF.

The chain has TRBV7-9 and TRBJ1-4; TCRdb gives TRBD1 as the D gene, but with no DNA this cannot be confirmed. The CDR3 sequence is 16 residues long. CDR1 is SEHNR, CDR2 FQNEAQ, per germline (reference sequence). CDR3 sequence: CASSDEGGGIGEKLFF.

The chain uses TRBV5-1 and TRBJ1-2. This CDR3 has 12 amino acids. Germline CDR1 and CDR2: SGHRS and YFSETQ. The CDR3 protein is CASSLTTDGYTF.

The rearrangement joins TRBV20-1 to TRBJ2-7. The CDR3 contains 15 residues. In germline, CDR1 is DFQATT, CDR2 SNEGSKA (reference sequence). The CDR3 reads CSAGFLARISYEQYF.

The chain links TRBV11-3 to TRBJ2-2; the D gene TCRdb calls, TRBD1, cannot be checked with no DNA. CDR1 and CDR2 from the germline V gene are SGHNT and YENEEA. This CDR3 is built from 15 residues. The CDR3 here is CASSPWTGNTGELFF.

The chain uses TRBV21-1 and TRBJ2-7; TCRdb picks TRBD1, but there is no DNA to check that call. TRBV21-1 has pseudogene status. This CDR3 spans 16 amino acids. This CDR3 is CASSKLDRPPAYEQYF.

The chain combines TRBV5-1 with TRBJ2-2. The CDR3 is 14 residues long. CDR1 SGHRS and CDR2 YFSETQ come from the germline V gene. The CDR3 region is CASSLTLNTGELFF.

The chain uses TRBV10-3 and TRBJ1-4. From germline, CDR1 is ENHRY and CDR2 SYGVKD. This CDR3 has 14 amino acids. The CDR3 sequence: CAISEGQTNEKLFF.

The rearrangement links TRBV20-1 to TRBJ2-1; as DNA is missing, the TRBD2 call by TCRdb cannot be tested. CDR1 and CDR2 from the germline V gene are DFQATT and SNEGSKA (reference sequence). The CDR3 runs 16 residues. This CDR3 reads CSANGLAGRSRNEQFF.

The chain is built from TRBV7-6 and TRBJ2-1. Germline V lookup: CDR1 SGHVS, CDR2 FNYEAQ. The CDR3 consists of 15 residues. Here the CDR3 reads CASSLGPTTYNEQFF.

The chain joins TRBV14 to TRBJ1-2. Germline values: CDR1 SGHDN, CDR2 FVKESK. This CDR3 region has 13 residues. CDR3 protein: CASSQVRMSGYTF.

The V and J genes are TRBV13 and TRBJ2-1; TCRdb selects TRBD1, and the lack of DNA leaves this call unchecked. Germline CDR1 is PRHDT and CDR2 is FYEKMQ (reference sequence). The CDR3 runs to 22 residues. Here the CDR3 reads CASSVPGHSSERGRGSYNEQFF.

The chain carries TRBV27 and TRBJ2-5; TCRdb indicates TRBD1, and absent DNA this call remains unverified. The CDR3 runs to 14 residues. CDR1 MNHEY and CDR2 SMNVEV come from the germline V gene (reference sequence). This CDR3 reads CASKRQGALETQYF.

CDR3 residues: CASSEQPGVLYEQYF. The chain joins TRBV5-1 to TRBJ2-7; TCRdb's D call of TRBD1 is untestable without DNA. This CDR3 spans 15 amino acids. CDR1 is SGHRS, CDR2 YFSETQ, per germline.